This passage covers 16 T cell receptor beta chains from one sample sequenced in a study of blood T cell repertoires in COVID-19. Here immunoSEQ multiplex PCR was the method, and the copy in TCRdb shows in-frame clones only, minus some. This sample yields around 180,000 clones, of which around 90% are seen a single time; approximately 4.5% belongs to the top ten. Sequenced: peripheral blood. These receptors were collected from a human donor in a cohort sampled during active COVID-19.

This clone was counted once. The chain's CDR3 is CASSQDSSRNTEAFF. The CDR3 DNA reads TGCGCCAGCAGCCAAGATTCGTCGAGGAACACTGAAGCTTTCTTT. The chain links TRBV4-3 to TRBJ1-1; D is uncertain. Trimming left V 0 bases short and J 1 base short, with 9 bases between. CDR1 is LGHNA and CDR2 is YSLEER in the germline V gene. The CDR3 runs 15 residues.

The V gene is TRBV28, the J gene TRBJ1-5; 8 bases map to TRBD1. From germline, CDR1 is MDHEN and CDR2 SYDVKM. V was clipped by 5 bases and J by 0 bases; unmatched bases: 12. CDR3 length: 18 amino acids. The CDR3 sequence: CASSQVQGVGYSNQPQHF. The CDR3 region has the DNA TGTGCCAGCAGTCAAGTACAGGGGGTCGGATATAGCAATCAGCCCCAGCATTTT. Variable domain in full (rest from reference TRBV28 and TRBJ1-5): DVKVTQSSRYLVKRTGEKVFLECVQDMDHENMFWYRQDPGLGLRLIYFSYDVKMKEKGDIPEGYSVSREKKERFSLILESASTNQTSMYLCASSQVQGVGYSNQPQHFGDGTRLSIL.

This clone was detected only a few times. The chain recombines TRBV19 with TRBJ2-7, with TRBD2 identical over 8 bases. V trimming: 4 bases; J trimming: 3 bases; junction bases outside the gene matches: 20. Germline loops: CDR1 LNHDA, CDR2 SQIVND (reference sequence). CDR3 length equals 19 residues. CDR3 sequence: CASSTSGTTSLAGYYEQYF. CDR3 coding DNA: TGTGCCAGTAGTACGTCCGGGACCACGTCATTAGCGGGATACTACGAGCAGTACTTC. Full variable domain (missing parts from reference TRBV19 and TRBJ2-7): DGGITQSPKYLFRKEGQNVTLSCEQNLNHDAMYWYRQDPGQGLRLIYYSQIVNDFQKGDIAEGYSVSREKKESFPLTVTSAQKNPTAFYLCASSTSGTTSLAGYYEQYFGPGTRLTVT.

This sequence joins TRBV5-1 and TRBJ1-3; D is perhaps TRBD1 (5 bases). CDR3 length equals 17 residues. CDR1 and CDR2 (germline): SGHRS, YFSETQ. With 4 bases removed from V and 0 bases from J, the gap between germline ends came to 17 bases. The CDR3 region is CASSQGIQGASGNTIYF. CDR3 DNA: TGCGCCAGCAGCCAAGGCATCCAGGGTGCCTCTGGAAACACCATATATTTT. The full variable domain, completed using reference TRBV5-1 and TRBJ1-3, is KAGVTQTPRYLIKTRGQQVTLSCSPISGHRSVSWYQQTPGQGLQFLFEYFSETQRNKGNFPGRFSGRQFSNSRSEMNVSTLELGDSALYLCASSQGIQGASGNTIYFGEGSWLTVV.

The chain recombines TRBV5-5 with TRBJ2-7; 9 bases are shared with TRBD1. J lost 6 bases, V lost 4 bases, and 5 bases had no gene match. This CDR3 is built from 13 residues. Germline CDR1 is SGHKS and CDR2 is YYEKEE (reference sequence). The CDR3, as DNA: TGTGCCAGCAGCCCCGGGACAGGGCCCGAGCAGTACTTC. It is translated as CASSPGTGPEQYF. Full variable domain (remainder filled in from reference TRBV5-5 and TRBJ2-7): DAGVTQSPTHLIKTRGQQVTLRCSPISGHKSVSWYQQVLGQGPQFIFQYYEKEERGRGNFPDRFSARQFPNYSSELNVNALLLGDSALYLCASSPGTGPEQYFGPGTRLTVT.

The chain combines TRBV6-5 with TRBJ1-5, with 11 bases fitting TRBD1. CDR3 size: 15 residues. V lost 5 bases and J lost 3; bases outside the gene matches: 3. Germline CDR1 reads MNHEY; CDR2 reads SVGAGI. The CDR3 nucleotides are TGTGCCAGCAGTAGGACAGGGGGCCTCAATCAGCCCCAGCATTTT. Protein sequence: CASSRTGGLNQPQHF.

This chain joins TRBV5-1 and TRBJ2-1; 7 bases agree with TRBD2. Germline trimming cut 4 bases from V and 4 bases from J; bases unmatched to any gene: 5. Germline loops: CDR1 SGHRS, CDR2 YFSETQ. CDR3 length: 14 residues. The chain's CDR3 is CASSQSSGYNEQFF. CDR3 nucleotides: TGCGCCAGCAGCCAGTCTAGCGGATACAATGAGCAGTTCTTC.

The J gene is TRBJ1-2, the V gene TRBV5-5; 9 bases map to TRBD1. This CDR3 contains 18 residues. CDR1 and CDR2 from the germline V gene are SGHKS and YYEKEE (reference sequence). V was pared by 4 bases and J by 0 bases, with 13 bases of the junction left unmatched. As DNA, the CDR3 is TGTGCCAGCAGCGATACAACAGGGGGCCCCCTAGCTAACTATGGCTACACCTTC. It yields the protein CASSDTTGGPLANYGYTF.

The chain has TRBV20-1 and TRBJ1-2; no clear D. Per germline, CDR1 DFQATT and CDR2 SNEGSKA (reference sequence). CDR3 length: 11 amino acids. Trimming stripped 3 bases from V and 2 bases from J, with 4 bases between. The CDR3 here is CSASPNYGYTF. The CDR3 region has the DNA TGCAGTGCTAGTCCGAACTATGGCTACACCTTC.

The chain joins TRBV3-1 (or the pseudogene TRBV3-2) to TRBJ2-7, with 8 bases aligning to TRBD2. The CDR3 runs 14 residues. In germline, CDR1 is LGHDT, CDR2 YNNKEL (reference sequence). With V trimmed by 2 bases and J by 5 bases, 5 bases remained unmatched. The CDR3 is CASSQTTGGHEQYF. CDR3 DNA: TGTGCCAGCAGCCAAACCACGGGGGGGCACGAGCAGTACTTC.

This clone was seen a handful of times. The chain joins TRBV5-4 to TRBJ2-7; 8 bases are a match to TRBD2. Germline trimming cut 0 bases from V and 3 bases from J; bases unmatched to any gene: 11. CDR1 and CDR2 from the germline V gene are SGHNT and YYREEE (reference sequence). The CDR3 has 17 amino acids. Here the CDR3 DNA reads TGTGCCAGCAGCTTGGGGCGGGGGGCCGGCGGTTACTACGAGCAGTACTTC. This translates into CASSLGRGAGGYYEQYF. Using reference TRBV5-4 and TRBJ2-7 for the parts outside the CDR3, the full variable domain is ETGVTQSPTHLIKTRGQQVTLRCSSQSGHNTVSWYQQALGQGPQFIFQYYREEENGRGNFPPRFSGLQFPNYSSELNVNALELDDSALYLCASSLGRGAGGYYEQYFGPGTRLTVT.

CDR3 sequence (DNA): TGTGCCAGTAGTATGGGGAGGAACACCGGGGAGCTGTTTTTT. It yields the protein CASSMGRNTGELFF. This chain uses TRBV19 with TRBJ2-2, with a tentative D call TRBD2 (5 bases). Germline V gives CDR1 LNHDA, CDR2 SQIVND (reference sequence). CDR3 size: 14 residues. The V end was cut by 3 bases, the J end by 1 base, with 6 bases between.

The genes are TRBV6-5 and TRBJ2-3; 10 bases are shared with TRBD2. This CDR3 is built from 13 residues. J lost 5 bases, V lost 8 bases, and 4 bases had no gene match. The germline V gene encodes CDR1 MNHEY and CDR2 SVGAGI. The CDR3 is CASWASGGDTQYF. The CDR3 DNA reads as TGTGCCAGCTGGGCTAGCGGGGGAGATACGCAGTATTTT.

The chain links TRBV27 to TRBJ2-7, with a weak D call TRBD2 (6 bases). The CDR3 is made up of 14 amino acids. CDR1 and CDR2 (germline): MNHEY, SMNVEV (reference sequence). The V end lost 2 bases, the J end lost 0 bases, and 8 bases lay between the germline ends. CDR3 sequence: CASSLREASYEQYF. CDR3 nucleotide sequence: TGTGCCAGCAGTTTAAGGGAGGCCTCCTACGAGCAGTACTTC.

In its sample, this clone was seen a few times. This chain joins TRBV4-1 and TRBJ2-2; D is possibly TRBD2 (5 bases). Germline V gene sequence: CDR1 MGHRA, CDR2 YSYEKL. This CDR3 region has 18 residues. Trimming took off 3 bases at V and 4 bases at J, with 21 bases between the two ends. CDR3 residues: CASSHIPAVTLFTGELFF. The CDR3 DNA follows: TGCGCCAGCAGCCATATCCCAGCGGTCACTCTGTTCACCGGGGAGCTGTTTTTT.

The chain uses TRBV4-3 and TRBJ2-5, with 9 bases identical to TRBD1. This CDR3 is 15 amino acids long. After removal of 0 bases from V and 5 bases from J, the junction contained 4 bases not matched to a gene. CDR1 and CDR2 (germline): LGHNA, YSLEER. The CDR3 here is CASSQEIGTGETQYF. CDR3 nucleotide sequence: TGCGCCAGCAGCCAAGAGATTGGGACAGGGGAGACCCAGTACTTC.